This T cell receptor (beta chain) was recovered during a study of cytomegalovirus exposure and HLA in healthy donors. Study in general: Most genotyped donors, approximately 81% of more than 300, had Caucasian-associated genetic ancestry.

This clone has just one count. The PCR employed 60 Vbeta primers together with 13 Jbeta primers. Generated by immunoSEQ multiplex PCR, the TCRdb table keeps only in-frame clones and is missing some. Of approximately 190,000 clones detected, about 85% appear once; the ten largest clones hold less than 4.5%. The CDR3 has 15 amino acids. CDR1 is SEHNR and CDR2 is FQNEAQ in the germline V gene (reference sequence). Trimming took 4 bases from V and 2 from J; bases not matched to a gene: 5. Source material: PBMCs. The clonotype was recovered from a man aged 45-65 years in good health and CMV-seronegative. V gene TRBV7-9 combines with J gene TRBJ2-3, with 8 bases matching TRBD1. CDR3 bases: TGTGCCAGCAGCTCACGACAGGGGTCCACAGATACGCAGTATTTT. It yields the protein CASSSRQGSTDTQYF.